The sequence of this T cell receptor (beta chain) was determined in a study of technical replicates of blood from a handful of donors. Germline loops: CDR1 SGHRS, CDR2 YFSETQ. The J segment lost 2 bases and the V segment lost 4 bases, leaving 3 bases of the junction unmatched. CDR3 size: 15 residues. The table came from immunoSEQ multiplex PCR; TCRdb's copy has only in-frame clones and leaves some out. The top ten hold around 3.9% of the sample, which has approximately 81,000 clones, about 81% seen once. In this sample, this clone turned up a few times. This sequence joins TRBV5-1 and TRBJ1-3, with 10 bases aligning to TRBD1. The TCR was taken from a human donor in good health. Some clones in this sample may be carry-over from other donors' samples. The sequencing sample was made of PBMCs. CDR3 region: CASSPGTGAGNTIYF. CDR3 DNA: TGCGCCAGCAGCCCAGGGACAGGGGCTGGAAACACCATATATTTT. The full variable domain, completed using reference TRBV5-1 and TRBJ1-3, is KAGVTQTPRYLIKTRGQQVTLSCSPISGHRSVSWYQQTPGQGLQFLFEYFSETQRNKGNFPGRFSGRQFSNSRSEMNVSTLELGDSALYLCASSPGTGAGNTIYFGEGSWLTVV.